Following are 18 T cell receptor beta chains from one sample sequenced in a study of cytomegalovirus exposure and HLA in healthy donors. Vbeta (60) and Jbeta (13) primers were used in the PCR. Method: immunoSEQ multiplex PCR; TCRdb's copy keeps in-frame clones and lacks some. The sample yields about 140,000 clones, nearly 90% seen once. The sample comprised PBMCs. These receptors all come from a woman aged 40 to 50 in good health and CMV-seronegative.

The V call is TRBV9, the J call TRBJ2-7; 8 bases align to TRBD2. With V trimmed by 4 bases and J by 8 bases, 14 bases remained unmatched. CDR1 is SGDLS, CDR2 YYNGEE, per germline. The CDR3 totals 15 residues. The DNA for the CDR3 is TGTGCCAGCAGCCCCAGGTCGGGGGGGAGTGAAAAGCAGTACTTC. It encodes CASSPRSGGSEKQYF.

The J gene is TRBJ2-1, the V gene TRBV7-8, with no clear D. The germline CDR1 and CDR2 sequences are SGHVS and FQNEAQ. CDR3 size: 11 residues. V dropped 6 bases and J dropped 10 bases, with 10 bases sitting between them. CDR3: CASRSTLEQFF. The CDR3 coding sequence is TGTGCCAGCAGGTCAACACTAGAGCAGTTCTTC.

The chain has TRBV5-6 and TRBJ2-3; TRBD1 might be the D (6 bases). V was cut by 4 bases and J by 6 bases, with 15 bases left in between. Germline V gene data show CDR1 as SGHDT and CDR2 as YYEEEE. This CDR3 is 14 amino acids long. This CDR3 reads CASSTGQFADTQYF. The CDR3 DNA reads as TGTGCCAGCAGCACCGGACAGTTTGCTGATACGCAGTATTTT.

Concerning this clone: The junction and the germline gene differ at one end; a read error may be behind it. The V call is TRBV2, the J call TRBJ2-7, with 13 bases aligning to TRBD2. The CDR3 extends over 12 amino acids. Germline loops: CDR1 SNHLY, CDR2 FYNNEI. CDR3 region: CASTGTSGKQDF. DNA of the CDR3: TGTGCCAGCACCGGGACTAGCGGGAAACAGGACTTC.

CDR3 in amino acids: CASSLTGGGYNEQFF. The CDR3 DNA sequence: TGTGCCAGCAGCTTAACGGGAGGAGGCTACAATGAGCAGTTCTTC. The V gene is TRBV11-3, the J gene TRBJ2-1; TRBD2 aligns across 7 bases. CDR1 is SGHNT, CDR2 YENEEA, per germline. CDR3 size: 15 residues. Trimming took 2 bases from V and 3 from J; bases not matched to a gene: 4.

This clone was seen just once. The gene calls are TRBV7-8 and TRBJ1-5, with TRBD1 matching 9 bases. Germline CDR1 is SGHVS and CDR2 is FQNEAQ. The CDR3 length is 15 residues. With V trimmed by 4 bases and J by 6 bases, 7 bases remained unmatched. The CDR3 region has the DNA TGTGCCAGCAGCTACTTACAGGGGGCTTCTCAGCCCCAGCATTTT. This sequence encodes CASSYLQGASQPQHF.

The chain has TRBV7-9 and TRBJ2-7, with TRBD2 matching 11 bases. V dropped 11 bases and J dropped 7; count of bases not matched to a gene: 16. CDR3 size: 15 residues. The germline CDR1 and CDR2 sequences are SEHNR and FQNEAQ (reference sequence). CDR3 protein: CAAGDGTSGRGEQYF. DNA of the CDR3: TGTGCCGCCGGAGATGGGACTAGCGGTCGGGGGGAGCAGTACTTC.

V is TRBV11-2 and J is TRBJ2-1; 10 bases are shared with TRBD2. The CDR3 loop spans 16 amino acids. Trimming took 3 bases from V and 6 from J; bases not matched to a gene: 8. Looked up from germline, CDR1 is SGHAT and CDR2 is FQNNGV. Here the CDR3 reads CASSFQEVAGGNEQFF. The CDR3 region has the DNA TGTGCCAGCAGCTTCCAGGAGGTAGCGGGAGGCAATGAGCAGTTCTTC.

The chain uses TRBV14 and TRBJ2-6; maybe TRBD1 (6 bases). CDR1 and CDR2 (germline): SGHDN, FVKESK. Trimming stripped 2 bases from V and 2 bases from J, with 10 bases between. There are 16 residues in the CDR3. This CDR3 is CASSQYRVTGANVLTF. The CDR3 nucleotides are TGTGCCAGCAGCCAATACAGGGTAACTGGGGCCAACGTCCTGACTTTC.

The chain is built from TRBV5-1 and TRBJ1-5; tentative D call: TRBD1 (5 bases). The germline gives CDR1 SGHRS, CDR2 YFSETQ. CDR3 length: 15 amino acids. The V end lost 4 bases, the J end lost 3 bases, and 14 bases lay between the germline ends. The CDR3: CASSLGGVPNQPQHF. The CDR3 region has the DNA TGCGCCAGCAGCCTTGGGGGGGTCCCCAATCAGCCCCAGCATTTT.

V is TRBV7-6 and J is TRBJ2-2; unclear D gene. The CDR3 is 16 amino acids. V was trimmed by 1 base and J by 4 bases, leaving 13 bases between them. CDR1 SGHVS and CDR2 FNYEAQ come from the germline V gene. CDR3 coding DNA: TGTGCCAGCAGCTTAGAAACTACCCCCCTCACCGGGGAGCTGTTTTTT. Protein product: CASSLETTPLTGELFF.

This clone was counted once. This CDR3 is CAWGRTEAFF. CDR3 coding DNA: TGTGCCTGGGGGAGGACTGAAGCTTTCTTT. The chain links TRBV30 to TRBJ1-1, with D unresolved. The CDR3 spans 10 residues. CDR1 is GTSNPN and CDR2 is SVGIG in the germline V gene (reference sequence). Trimming took 5 bases from V and 5 from J, leaving 6 bases between them.

The chain recombines TRBV19 with TRBJ1-5, with unresolved D. V gave up 1 base and J gave up 7 bases, with 11 bases separating them. The CDR3 sequence is 14 residues long. Germline loops: CDR1 LNHDA, CDR2 SQIVND (reference sequence). DNA for the CDR3: TGTGCCAGTAGTATAGCTTCTCGTAGCCAGCCCCAGCATTTT. It translates to CASSIASRSQPQHF.

The chain combines TRBV14 with TRBJ2-7, with 10 bases that match TRBD2. The J segment lost 3 bases and the V segment lost 1 base, leaving 3 bases of the junction unmatched. The length of the CDR3 is 15 residues. Germline V CDR1 and CDR2: SGHDN, FVKESK. CDR3 DNA sequence: TGTGCCAGCAGCCAAGGCTTAGCGGGGGGCTACGAGCAGTACTTC. Translation gives CASSQGLAGGYEQYF.

This clone showed up just once. The CDR3 spells CASSSPPGSNYGYTF. The CDR3, as DNA: TGTGCCAGCAGCTCTCCACCGGGATCTAACTATGGCTACACCTTC. This chain connects TRBV13 to TRBJ1-2, with D uncertain. Trimming shortened V by 4 bases and J by 0 bases, and 12 bases separated the two germline ends. The CDR3 has 15 amino acids. The germline V gene encodes CDR1 PRHDT and CDR2 FYEKMQ (reference sequence).

The rearrangement uses TRBV7-6 and TRBJ2-5, with D perhaps TRBD2 (6 bases). The CDR3 has 14 amino acids. Trimming stripped 5 bases from V and 4 bases from J, with 14 bases between. Germline CDR1 is SGHVS and CDR2 is FNYEAQ. The chain's CDR3 is CASSPFGGGETQYF. The DNA of the CDR3 is TGTGCCAGCAGCCCCTTCGGGGGTGGAGAGACCCAGTACTTC.

V usage is TRBV29-1 and J usage is TRBJ2-7, with a tentative D call TRBD2 (5 bases). Between the trimmed V and J ends, which lost 2 bases and 2 bases, there was a span of 13 bases. Per germline, CDR1 SQVTM and CDR2 ANQGSEA. The CDR3 has 14 residues. CDR3 in DNA: TGCAGCGTTGAAACTGTAGGACTGGCCTACGAGCAGTACTTC. It codes for CSVETVGLAYEQYF.

The genes are TRBV7-9 and TRBJ2-5; 7 nucleotides match TRBD1. The J call may not be correct, given that the DNA end is closer to TRBJ2-7. The germline V gene encodes CDR1 SEHNR and CDR2 FQNEAQ (reference sequence). The CDR3 is 13 residues long. This CDR3 is CASNVISGGEQYF. The CDR3 bases are TGTGCCAGCAACGTAATTTCAGGGGGCGAGCAGTACTTC.